Listed below are T cell receptor beta chains from one sample, sequenced in a study of cytomegalovirus exposure and HLA in healthy donors. Profiled with immunoSEQ multiplex PCR; TCRdb holds only in-frame clones, not every one. The sample yields around 140,000 clones, almost 85% seen once. Sequenced input: PBMCs. These receptor sequences come from a woman aged 60-75 years in good health and CMV-seropositive. The CDR3 runs from the conserved cysteine through the conserved F or W.

v_gene | CDR3aa
TRBV4-2 | CASSQSRLSYEQYF
TRBV28 | CASSLLATYEQYF
TRBV2 | CASSDLAGYNEQFF
TRBV6-6 | CASSYRRAEGYTF
TRBV7-9 | CASSVDREGGEQYF
TRBV30 | CAWRATSSYEQYF
TRBV14 | CASGAGAYEQYF
TRBV6-4 | CASRPPTVLTQHF
TRBV5-1 | CASSVGGAGNTIYF
TRBV2 | CASIGIYGATEAFF
TRBV6-1 | CASMQGRPSYGYTF
TRBV28 | CASSLRSVFRRGQETQYF
TRBV29-1 | CSARMGSSYEQYF
TRBV7-3 | CASTDPLIYSGWRRGSYEQYF
TRBV28 | CAISGLAGGNTDTQYF
TRBV19 | CASSMRPDRNEQFF
TRBV6-6 | CASMGGSSYNEQFF
TRBV7-9 | CAEIPQENTGELFF
TRBV30 | CAWSVQVPGPQHF
TRBV28 | CASSLRGGLADTQYF
TRBV7-9 | CASSATLAGESNEQFF
TRBV5-4 | CASSLFASGSYEQYF
TRBV4-2 | CASSQDIAPPLDNEQFF
TRBV30 | CAGKRNRGPYEQYF
TRBV27 | CASSGRTEPTNTGELFF
TRBV27 | CASTRGGDTEAFF
TRBV5-6 | CASSLWGGTGELFF
TRBV6-1 | CASSREGNYGYTF
TRBV7-3 | CASSLGGGAGGANVLTF
TRBV2 | CASSEHHGLQETQYF
TRBV7-2 | CASSFRRGSFHEQFF
TRBV5-1 | CASSPAPGGGSIYEQYF
TRBV15 | CATSTGSGTDTQYF
TRBV6-5 | CASSYSFTGDTEAFF
TRBV9 | CASSVLQGDNEQFF